One sample yielded the 23 T cell receptor beta chains listed below, sequenced in a study of blood T cell repertoires in COVID-19. Here immunoSEQ multiplex PCR was the method, and the copy in TCRdb shows in-frame clones only, minus some. Of 400,000 to 500,000 clones in the sample, 86% were seen once. Sample: peripheral blood. The receptor set was obtained from a woman in her 30s with active or convalescent COVID-19.

The rearrangement links TRBV7-6 to TRBJ2-5, with TRBD1 identical over 8 bases. J lost 2 bases, V lost 5 bases, and 7 bases had no gene match. This CDR3 spans 15 amino acids. CDR1 and CDR2 from the germline V gene are SGHVS and FNYEAQ. Here the CDR3 DNA reads TGTGCCAGCAGCCTCATGACAGGGGCACAAGAGACCCAGTACTTC. Translating gives CASSLMTGAQETQYF.

The CDR3 reads CASSPLLTGITYEQYF. As DNA, the CDR3 is TGTGCCAGCAGCCCCCTACTGACAGGCATCACCTACGAGCAGTACTTC. The rearrangement uses TRBV5-5 and TRBJ2-7; possible D gene TRBD1, 6 bases. The CDR3 spans 16 residues. The germline gives CDR1 SGHKS, CDR2 YYEKEE (reference sequence). V was cut by 4 bases and J by 2 bases, with 19 bases left in between.

V gene TRBV4-1 combines with J gene TRBJ1-5; possible D gene TRBD1, 6 bases. V dropped 4 bases and J dropped 4 bases, with 14 bases sitting between them. Germline CDR1 reads MGHRA; CDR2 reads YSYEKL. This CDR3 has 15 residues. The CDR3 nucleotides read TGCGCCAGCAGCCCCACAGGGCAGTGGAATCAGCCCCAGCATTTT. It encodes CASSPTGQWNQPQHF.

This clone has only one observation. The chain employs TRBV5-1 and TRBJ2-3; D not certain. Between the trimmed V and J ends, which lost 0 bases and 4 bases, there was a span of 9 bases. The CDR3 extends over 14 amino acids. CDR1 SGHRS and CDR2 YFSETQ come from the germline V gene. DNA of the CDR3: TGCGCCAGCAGCTTGGTTTACACCCCAGATACGCAGTATTTT. Residues: CASSLVYTPDTQYF.

This chain uses TRBV2 with TRBJ2-7, with 10 bases fitting TRBD2. The junction had 7 bases not matched to a gene; V was cut back by 0 bases and J by 5 bases. The CDR3 covers 16 residues. From germline, CDR1 is SNHLY and CDR2 FYNNEI. CDR3 region: CASSEAFLAGADEQYF. The CDR3, as DNA: TGTGCCAGCAGTGAAGCGTTTCTAGCGGGAGCAGACGAGCAGTACTTC.

The CDR3 coding sequence is TGTGCCAGCAGGGTACTAGCGGGGGGGCTCGATGAGCAGTTCTTC. Translated, it gives CASRVLAGGLDEQFF. The chain couples TRBV6-5 to TRBJ2-1; 13 bases are shared with TRBD2. From germline, CDR1 is MNHEY and CDR2 SVGAGI. J was trimmed by 8 bases and V by 6 bases; bases with no gene match: 7. This CDR3 comprises 15 residues.

This sequence joins TRBV1 and TRBJ2-3; TRBD2 reflects the table's D call only, with no check against the DNA. TRBV1 is a pseudogene segment. This CDR3 is 18 amino acids long. The CDR3: CTSSQDRVQPPSTDTQYF. The DNA for the CDR3 is TGCACCAGCAGCCAAGATCGGGTTCAACCTCCCAGCACAGATACGCAGTATTTT.

The V call is TRBV3-1 (or the pseudogene TRBV3-2), the J call TRBJ1-1; D is unclear. Germline V gene lookup returns CDR1 LGHDT and CDR2 YNNKEL (reference sequence). With 6 bases removed from V and 5 bases from J, the gap between germline ends came to 7 bases. This CDR3 is 11 amino acids long. The chain's CDR3 is CASRRGTEAFF. The CDR3 region has the DNA TGTGCCAGCAGGAGAGGTACTGAAGCTTTCTTT.

The rearrangement joins TRBV28 to TRBJ1-1; 8 nucleotides align to TRBD1. This CDR3 has 14 amino acids. Germline CDR1 and CDR2: MDHEN and SYDVKM. Trimming removed 3 bases from V and 4 bases from J; junction bases left unmatched: 4. This chain's CDR3 is CASSLSTGGTEAFF. Written as DNA, the CDR3 is TGTGCCAGCAGTTTGTCCACAGGGGGCACTGAAGCTTTCTTT.

The chain is built from TRBV29-1 and TRBJ2-1; perhaps TRBD2 as D (5 bases). CDR3 length: 16 amino acids. Germline loops: CDR1 SQVTM, CDR2 ANQGSEA. V was trimmed by 8 bases and J by 0 bases, leaving 20 bases between them. CDR3 in amino acids: CSIRQQRRSSYNEQFF. CDR3 DNA sequence: TGCAGCATCCGTCAACAGCGGAGAAGCTCCTACAATGAGCAGTTCTTC.

J is TRBJ2-2 and V is TRBV11-3; 9 bases match TRBD2. Germline assignment: CDR1 SGHNT and CDR2 YENEEA. This CDR3 spans 16 amino acids. V trimming: 5 bases; J trimming: 4 bases; junction bases outside the gene matches: 8. CDR3 bases: TGTGCCAGCAGCCCCCGGGGGCGGGGGGGCACCGGGGAGCTGTTTTTT. Protein: CASSPRGRGGTGELFF.

Here the CDR3 DNA reads TGTGCCAGTAGTACCAAAGACAGGGAACACAATCAGCCCCAGCATTTT. This encodes CASSTKDREHNQPQHF. The chain uses TRBV19 and TRBJ1-5, with TRBD1 matching 7 bases. Germline V CDR1 and CDR2: LNHDA, SQIVND (reference sequence). V trimming: 4 bases; J trimming: 3 bases; junction bases outside the gene matches: 9. This CDR3 region has 16 residues.

The chain combines TRBV11-3 with TRBJ2-3; tentative D call: TRBD1 (6 bases). The germline V gene encodes CDR1 SGHNT and CDR2 YENEEA. Trimming took 6 bases from V and 0 from J, leaving 13 bases between them. The CDR3 spans 15 residues. The CDR3 loop reads CASRAGDSSTDTQYF. In DNA form, the CDR3 reads TGTGCCAGCAGAGCAGGGGATTCTAGCACAGATACGCAGTATTTT.

The rearrangement uses TRBV6-2 or TRBV6-3 and TRBJ2-7; D not certain. V dropped 6 bases and J dropped 3 bases, with 15 bases sitting between them. The V gene's germline CDR1 is MNHEY and CDR2 SVGEGT. This CDR3 contains 14 residues. The chain's CDR3 is CASSPPIANYEQYF. CDR3 DNA: TGTGCCAGCAGCCCCCCGATTGCTAACTACGAGCAGTACTTC.

This chain uses TRBV3-1 (or the pseudogene TRBV3-2) with TRBJ1-2, with 10 bases aligning to TRBD1. Per the germline V gene, CDR1 is LGHDT and CDR2 is YNNKEL (reference sequence). Trimming cost V 4 bases and J 4 bases; bases outside gene matches: 9. The CDR3 extends over 16 amino acids. CDR3 DNA: TGTGCCAGCAGCCCACGGACAGGGGGGTTTTCCTATGGCTACACCTTC. Residues: CASSPRTGGFSYGYTF.

The rearrangement joins TRBV2 to TRBJ1-1, with 11 bases aligning to TRBD1. Germline V gene data show CDR1 as SNHLY and CDR2 as FYNNEI. Losses at the gene ends were 6 bases for V and 7 bases for J; bases not matched to a gene: 7. The CDR3 runs 14 residues. DNA of the CDR3: TGTGCCAGCAGACCCCGGGGACAGGGGGATGAAGCTTTCTTT. The encoded protein is CASRPRGQGDEAFF.

This rearrangement joins TRBV27 to TRBJ1-5; possibly TRBD1 for D (5 bases). The CDR3 is made up of 14 amino acids. V lost 6 bases to trimming and J lost 9 bases, with 18 bases between them. The germline gives CDR1 MNHEY, CDR2 SMNVEV (reference sequence). CDR3 residues: CASRTTVLGWPQHF. As DNA, the CDR3 is TGTGCCAGCAGAACGACAGTCCTAGGATGGCCCCAGCATTTT.

This rearrangement joins TRBV27 to TRBJ1-2; 10 nucleotides agree with TRBD1. Trimming at V came to 0 bases and at J to 5 bases, leaving 6 bases not matched to a gene. The CDR3 has 16 amino acids. The germline gives CDR1 MNHEY, CDR2 SMNVEV (reference sequence). The CDR3 loop is CASSLSRTGGFYGYTF. DNA of the CDR3: TGTGCCAGCAGTTTATCGAGGACAGGGGGATTTTATGGCTACACCTTC.

This chain uses TRBV12-1 with TRBJ1-2. TRBV12-1 counts as a pseudogene. The CDR3 covers 14 residues. The CDR3 loop is CASSSTGKRYGYTF. Here the CDR3 DNA reads TGTGCCAGCAGCTCAACCGGGAAGCGGTATGGCTACACCTTC.

This clone was seen a single time. The chain carries TRBV6-4 and TRBJ1-3; D unresolved. The V gene lost 5 bases and the J gene lost 0 bases, with 20 bases spanning the gap. The V gene's germline CDR1 is MRHNA and CDR2 SNTAGT. This CDR3 region has 18 residues. DNA for the CDR3: TGTGCCAGCAGTCCCCCCAAAAGGAGTCTATTCTCTGGAAACACCATATATTTT. This sequence encodes CASSPPKRSLFSGNTIYF.

V and J are TRBV7-2 and TRBJ2-3, with TRBD1 identical over 9 bases. With V trimmed by 6 bases and J by 5 bases, 9 bases remained unmatched. The CDR3 covers 15 residues. Germline V lookup: CDR1 SGHTA, CDR2 FQGNSA. The CDR3 loop reads CASRQGAPSGDTQYF. CDR3 bases: TGTGCCAGCAGACAGGGGGCGCCTTCAGGAGATACGCAGTATTTT.

This rearrangement joins TRBV6-5 to TRBJ1-1; no clear D. Trimming stripped 5 bases from V and 4 bases from J, with 11 bases between. The CDR3 has 13 residues. The germline CDR1 and CDR2 sequences are MNHEY and SVGAGI. The CDR3: CASSLQSGTEAFF. The CDR3 DNA reads as TGTGCCAGCAGTCTTCAATCCGGCACTGAAGCTTTCTTT.

This CDR3 reads CATSGGPLYNEQFF. The CDR3, as DNA: TGTGCCACCAGTGGGGGGCCTCTATACAATGAGCAGTTCTTC. The chain links TRBV24-1 to TRBJ2-1, with a weak D call TRBD1 (6 bases). Germline CDR1 and CDR2: KGHDR and SFDVKD. This CDR3 is 14 amino acids long. Trimming took off 5 bases at V and 4 bases at J, with 11 bases between the two ends.